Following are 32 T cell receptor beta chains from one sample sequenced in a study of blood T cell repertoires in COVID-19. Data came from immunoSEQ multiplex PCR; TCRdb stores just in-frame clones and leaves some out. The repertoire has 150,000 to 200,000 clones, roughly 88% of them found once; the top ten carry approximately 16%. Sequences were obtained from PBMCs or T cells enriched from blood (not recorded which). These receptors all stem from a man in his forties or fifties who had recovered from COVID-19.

The CDR3 DNA reads as TGTGCCAGCAGCCAAGAACCGCGGCCCGACACTGAAGCTTTCTTT. As protein: CASSQEPRPDTEAFF. V and J are TRBV3-1 (or the pseudogene TRBV3-2) and TRBJ1-1; D unclear. Germline lookup yields CDR1 LGHDT and CDR2 YNNKEL (reference sequence). The V gene lost 0 bases and the J gene lost 3 bases, with 11 bases spanning the gap. This CDR3 has 15 residues.

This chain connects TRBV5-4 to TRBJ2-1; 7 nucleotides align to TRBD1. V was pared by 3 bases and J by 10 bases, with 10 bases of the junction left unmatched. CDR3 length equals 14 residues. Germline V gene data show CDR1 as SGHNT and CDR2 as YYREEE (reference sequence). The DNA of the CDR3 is TGTGCCAGCAGCTGGCAGGACAGGCGGGCAGAGCAGTTCTTC. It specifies CASSWQDRRAEQFF. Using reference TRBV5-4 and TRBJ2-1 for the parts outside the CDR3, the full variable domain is ETGVTQSPTHLIKTRGQQVTLRCSSQSGHNTVSWYQQALGQGPQFIFQYYREEENGRGNFPPRFSGLQFPNYSSELNVNALELDDSALYLCASSWQDRRAEQFFGPGTRLTVL.

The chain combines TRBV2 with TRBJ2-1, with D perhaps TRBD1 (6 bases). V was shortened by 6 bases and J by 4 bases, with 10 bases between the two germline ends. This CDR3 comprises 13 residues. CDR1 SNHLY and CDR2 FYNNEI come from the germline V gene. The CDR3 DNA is TGTGCCAGCAGGAACAGGGAATACAATGAGCAGTTCTTC. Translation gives CASRNREYNEQFF.

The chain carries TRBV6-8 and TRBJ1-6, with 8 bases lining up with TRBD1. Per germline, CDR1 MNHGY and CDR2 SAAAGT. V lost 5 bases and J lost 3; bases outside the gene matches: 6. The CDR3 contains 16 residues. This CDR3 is CASSRRQGLYNSPLHF. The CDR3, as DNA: TGTGCCAGCAGTCGAAGACAGGGGCTCTATAATTCACCCCTCCACTTT.

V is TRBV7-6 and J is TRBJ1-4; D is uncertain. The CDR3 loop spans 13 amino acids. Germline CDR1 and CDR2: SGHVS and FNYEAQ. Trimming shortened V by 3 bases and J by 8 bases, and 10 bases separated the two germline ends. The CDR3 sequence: CASSLGEGEKLFF. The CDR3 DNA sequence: TGTGCCAGCAGCTTGGGAGAGGGAGAAAAACTGTTTTTT.

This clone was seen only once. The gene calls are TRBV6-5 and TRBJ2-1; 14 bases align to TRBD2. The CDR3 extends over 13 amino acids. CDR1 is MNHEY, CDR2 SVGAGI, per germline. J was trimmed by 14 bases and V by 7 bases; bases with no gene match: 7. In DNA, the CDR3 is TGTGCCAGCACTCCCGGACTAGCGGGGGGCGAGTTCTTC. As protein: CASTPGLAGGEFF.

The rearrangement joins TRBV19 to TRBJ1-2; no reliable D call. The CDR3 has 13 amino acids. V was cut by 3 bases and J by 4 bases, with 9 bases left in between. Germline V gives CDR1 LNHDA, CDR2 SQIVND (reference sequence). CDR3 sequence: CASSMAGLYGYTF. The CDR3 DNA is TGTGCCAGTAGTATGGCAGGTCTCTATGGCTACACCTTC.

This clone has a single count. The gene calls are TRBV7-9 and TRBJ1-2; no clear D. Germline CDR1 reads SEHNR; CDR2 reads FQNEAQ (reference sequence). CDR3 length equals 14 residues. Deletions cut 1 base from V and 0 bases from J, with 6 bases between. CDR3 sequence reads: CASSLDPANYGYTF. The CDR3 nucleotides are TGTGCCAGCAGCTTAGACCCAGCTAACTATGGCTACACCTTC.

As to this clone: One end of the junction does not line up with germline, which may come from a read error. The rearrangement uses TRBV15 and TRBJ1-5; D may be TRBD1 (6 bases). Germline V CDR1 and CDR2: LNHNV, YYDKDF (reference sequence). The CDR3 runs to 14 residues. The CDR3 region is CATTLGGGKQPQHF. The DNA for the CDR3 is TGTGCCACTACCCTGGGGGGGGGCAAACAGCCCCAGCATTTT.

CDR3 in DNA: TGTGCCAGCCTGCCGGACTCATATCACTTTAGCTACGAGCAGTACTTC. Translating gives CASLPDSYHFSYEQYF. The chain links TRBV28 to TRBJ2-7, with D perhaps TRBD2 (5 bases). The CDR3 totals 16 residues. V dropped 8 bases and J dropped 3 bases, with 23 bases sitting between them. Germline CDR1 MDHEN, CDR2 SYDVKM.

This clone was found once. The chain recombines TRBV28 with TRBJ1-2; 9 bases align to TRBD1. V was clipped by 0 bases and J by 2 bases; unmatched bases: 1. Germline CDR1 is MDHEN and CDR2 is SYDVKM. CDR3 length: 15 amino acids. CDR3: CASSLWGTGNYGYTF. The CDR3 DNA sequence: TGTGCCAGCAGTTTATGGGGGACAGGGAACTATGGCTACACCTTC.

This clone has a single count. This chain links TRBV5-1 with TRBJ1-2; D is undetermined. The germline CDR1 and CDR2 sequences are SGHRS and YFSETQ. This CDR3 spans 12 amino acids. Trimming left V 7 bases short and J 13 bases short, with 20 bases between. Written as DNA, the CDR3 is TGCGCCAGCTCGGCGGGTGGGGTAGCGATCACCTTC. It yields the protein CASSAGGVAITF.

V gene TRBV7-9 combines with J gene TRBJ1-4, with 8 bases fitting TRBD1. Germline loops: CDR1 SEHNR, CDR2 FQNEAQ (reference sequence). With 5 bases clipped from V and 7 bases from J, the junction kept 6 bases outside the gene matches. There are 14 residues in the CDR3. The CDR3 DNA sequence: TGTGCCAGCAGCCGCGACAGGGGAACTGAAAAACTGTTTTTT. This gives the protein CASSRDRGTEKLFF.

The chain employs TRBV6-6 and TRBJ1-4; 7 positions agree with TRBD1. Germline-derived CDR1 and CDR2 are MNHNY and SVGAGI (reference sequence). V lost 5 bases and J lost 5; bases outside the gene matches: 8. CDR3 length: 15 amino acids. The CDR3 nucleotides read TGTGCCAGCAGTGACAGGGACAAAGGGAATGAAAAACTGTTTTTT. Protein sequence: CASSDRDKGNEKLFF.

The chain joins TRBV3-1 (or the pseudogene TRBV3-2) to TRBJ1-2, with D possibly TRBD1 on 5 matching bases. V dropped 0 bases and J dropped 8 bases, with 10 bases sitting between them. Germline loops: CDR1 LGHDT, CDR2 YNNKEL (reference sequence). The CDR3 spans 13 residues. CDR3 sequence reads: CASSQEYRSGYTF. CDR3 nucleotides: TGTGCCAGCAGCCAAGAATACAGGAGCGGCTACACCTTC.

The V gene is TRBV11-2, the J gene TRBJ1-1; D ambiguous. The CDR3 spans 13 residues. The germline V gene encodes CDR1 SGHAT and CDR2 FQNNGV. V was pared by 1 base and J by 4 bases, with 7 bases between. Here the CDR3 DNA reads TGTGCCAGCAGCTTAGGGCTTGGCACTGAAGCTTTCTTT. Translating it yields CASSLGLGTEAFF.

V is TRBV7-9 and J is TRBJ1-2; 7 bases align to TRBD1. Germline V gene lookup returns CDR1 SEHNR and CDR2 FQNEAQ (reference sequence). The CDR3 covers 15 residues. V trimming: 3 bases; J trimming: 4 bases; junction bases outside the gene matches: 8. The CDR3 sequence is CASSLSGRGIYGYTF. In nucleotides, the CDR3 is TGTGCCAGCAGCTTGTCCGGCAGGGGGATCTATGGCTACACCTTC.

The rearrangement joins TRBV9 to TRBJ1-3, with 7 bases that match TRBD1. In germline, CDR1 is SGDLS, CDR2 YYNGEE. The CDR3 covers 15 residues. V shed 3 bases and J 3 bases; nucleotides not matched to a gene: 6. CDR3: CASSAGTENGNTIYF. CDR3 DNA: TGTGCCAGCAGCGCCGGGACAGAGAATGGAAACACCATATATTTT.

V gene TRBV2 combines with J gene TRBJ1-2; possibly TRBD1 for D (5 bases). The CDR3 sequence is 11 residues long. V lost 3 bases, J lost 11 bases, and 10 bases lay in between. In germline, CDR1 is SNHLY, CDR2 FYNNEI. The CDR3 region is CASSEDTIYTF. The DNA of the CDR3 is TGTGCCAGCAGTGAGGACACCATTTACACCTTC.

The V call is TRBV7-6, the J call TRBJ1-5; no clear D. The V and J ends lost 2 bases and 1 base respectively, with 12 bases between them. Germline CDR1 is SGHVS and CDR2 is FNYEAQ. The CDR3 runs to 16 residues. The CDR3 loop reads CASSLSGTGSNQPQHF. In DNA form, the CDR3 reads TGTGCCAGCAGCTTAAGCGGTACGGGAAGCAATCAGCCCCAGCATTTT.

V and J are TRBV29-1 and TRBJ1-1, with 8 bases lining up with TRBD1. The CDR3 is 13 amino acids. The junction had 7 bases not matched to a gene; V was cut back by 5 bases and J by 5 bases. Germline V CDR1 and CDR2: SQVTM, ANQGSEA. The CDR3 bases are TGCAGCGTTCGGGACAGGAGGTGGACTGAAGCTTTCTTT. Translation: CSVRDRRWTEAFF.

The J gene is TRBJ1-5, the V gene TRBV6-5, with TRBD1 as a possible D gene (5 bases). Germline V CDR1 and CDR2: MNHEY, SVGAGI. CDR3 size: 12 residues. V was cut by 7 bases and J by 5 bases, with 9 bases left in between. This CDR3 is CASNRIDQPQHF. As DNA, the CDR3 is TGTGCCAGCAACAGGATAGATCAGCCCCAGCATTTT.

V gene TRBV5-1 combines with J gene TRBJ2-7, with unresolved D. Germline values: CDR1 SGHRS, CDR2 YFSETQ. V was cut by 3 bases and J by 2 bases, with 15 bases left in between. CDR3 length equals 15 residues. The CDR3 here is CASSYEQPGPYEQYF. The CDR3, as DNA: TGCGCCAGCAGCTATGAACAGCCTGGGCCCTACGAGCAGTACTTC.

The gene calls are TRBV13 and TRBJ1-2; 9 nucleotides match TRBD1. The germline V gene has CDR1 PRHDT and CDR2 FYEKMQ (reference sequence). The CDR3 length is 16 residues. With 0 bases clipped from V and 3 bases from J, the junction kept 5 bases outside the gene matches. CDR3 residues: CASSLGLTGGDYGYTF. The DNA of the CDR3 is TGTGCCAGCAGCTTAGGCCTAACAGGGGGCGACTATGGCTACACCTTC.

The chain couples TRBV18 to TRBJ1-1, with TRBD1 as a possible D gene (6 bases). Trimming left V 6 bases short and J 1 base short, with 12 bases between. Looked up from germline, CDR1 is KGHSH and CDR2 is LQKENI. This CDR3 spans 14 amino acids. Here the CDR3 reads CASSLGHWNTEAFF. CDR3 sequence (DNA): TGTGCCAGCTCGCTGGGACATTGGAACACTGAAGCTTTCTTT. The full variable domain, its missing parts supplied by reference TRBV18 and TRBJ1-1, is NAGVMQNPRHLVRRRGQEARLRCSPMKGHSHVYWYRQLPEEGLKFMVYLQKENIIDESGMPKERFSAEFPKEGPSILRIQQVVRGDSAAYFCASSLGHWNTEAFFGQGTRLTVV.

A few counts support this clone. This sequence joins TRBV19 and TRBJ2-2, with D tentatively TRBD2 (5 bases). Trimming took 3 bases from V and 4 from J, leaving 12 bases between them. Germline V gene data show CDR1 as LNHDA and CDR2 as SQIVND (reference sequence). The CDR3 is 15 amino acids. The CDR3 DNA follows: TGTGCCAGTAGTATCGGAAGGGAGCGCACCGGGGAGCTGTTTTTT. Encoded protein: CASSIGRERTGELFF.

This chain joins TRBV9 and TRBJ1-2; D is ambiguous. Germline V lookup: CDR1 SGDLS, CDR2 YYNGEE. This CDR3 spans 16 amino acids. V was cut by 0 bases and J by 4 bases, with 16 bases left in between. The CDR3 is CASSVDGRGKGYGYTF. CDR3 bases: TGTGCCAGCAGCGTAGACGGCCGCGGCAAAGGCTATGGCTACACCTTC. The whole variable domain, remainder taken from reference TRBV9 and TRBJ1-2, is DSGVTQTPKHLITATGQRVTLRCSPRSGDLSVYWYQQSLDQGLQFLIQYYNGEERAKGNILERFSAQQFPDLHSELNLSSLELGDSALYFCASSVDGRGKGYGYTFGSGTRLTVV.

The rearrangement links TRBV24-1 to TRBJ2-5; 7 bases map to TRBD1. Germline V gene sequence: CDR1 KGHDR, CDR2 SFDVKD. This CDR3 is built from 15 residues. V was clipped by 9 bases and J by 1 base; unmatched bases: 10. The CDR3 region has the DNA TGTGCCACCGGACAGGAGGATGGACCCCAAGAGACCCAGTACTTC. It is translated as CATGQEDGPQETQYF.

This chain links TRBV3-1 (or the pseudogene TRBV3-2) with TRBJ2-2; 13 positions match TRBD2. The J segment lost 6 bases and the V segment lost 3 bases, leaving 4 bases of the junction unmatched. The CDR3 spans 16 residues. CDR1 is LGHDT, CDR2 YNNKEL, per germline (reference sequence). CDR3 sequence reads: CASSQGTSGVPGELFF. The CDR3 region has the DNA TGTGCCAGCAGCCAGGGGACTAGCGGGGTCCCCGGGGAGCTGTTTTTT.

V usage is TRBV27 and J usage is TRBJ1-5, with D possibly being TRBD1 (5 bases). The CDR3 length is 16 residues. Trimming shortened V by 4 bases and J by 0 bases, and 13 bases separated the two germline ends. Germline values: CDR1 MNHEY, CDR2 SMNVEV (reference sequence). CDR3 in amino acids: CASSSTVPYSNQPQHF. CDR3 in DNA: TGTGCCAGCAGTTCGACAGTTCCCTATAGCAATCAGCCCCAGCATTTT.

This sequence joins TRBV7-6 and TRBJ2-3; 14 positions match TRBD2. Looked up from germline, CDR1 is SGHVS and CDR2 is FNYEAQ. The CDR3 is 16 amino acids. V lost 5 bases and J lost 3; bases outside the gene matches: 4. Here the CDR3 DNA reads TGTGCCAGCAGCCCGGGACTAGCGGGGGCGACAGATACGCAGTATTTT. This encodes CASSPGLAGATDTQYF.

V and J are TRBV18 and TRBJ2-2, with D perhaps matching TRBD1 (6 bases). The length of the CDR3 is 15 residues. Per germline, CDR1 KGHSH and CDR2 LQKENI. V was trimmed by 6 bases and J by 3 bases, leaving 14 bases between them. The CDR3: CASSPTGAHTGELFF. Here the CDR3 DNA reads TGTGCCAGCTCCCCGACAGGAGCCCACACCGGGGAGCTGTTTTTT.